This record concerns one T cell receptor beta chain sequence. Its antigen remains unidentified. No qualities accompany the bases; no much larger clone lies one base away. Donors were under 40 systemically healthy Caucasian individuals from Russia aged roughly 6 to 100 years. Each donor gave 8 to 10 milliliters of peripheral blood, drawn into EDTA-treated Vacutainer tubes. Ficoll-Paque density-gradient centrifugation was used to isolate PBMCs, with at least 6.5 million obtained per sample. Trizol reagent was used to extract total RNA from the PBMCs, yielding at least 5.5 micrograms per sample. For every donor, an aliquot of PBMCs went through flow cytometry to measure the percentages of naive CD45RAhigh/CD27high T cells. The entry originates in a study of blood T cells in healthy people across ages (dated by TCRdb to about 2015). In terms of the full investigation: In model experiments, template switching captured roughly one uniquely barcoded TCR beta cDNA molecule for every two T cells. Using deep sequencing normalized with unique cDNA molecular identifiers, the study measured how TCR beta repertoire diversity changes with age. The donors were split into four age groups: young (average around 15 years), middle-aged (roughly 39), aged (more than 55) and long-lived (about 82). To avoid experimental bias, donors of different ages were spread randomly across the sequencing lanes. For two donors (one aged 18 to 29 and one aged 80 or older), the study analyzed two additional independent replicas of 1 million unique cDNA reads from the same blood draw.

Library construction relied on 5' RACE. Sequenced on an Illumina HiSeq 2500. A second roughly 6 to 12 cycle PCR used a sample-barcoded 5' primer and a J-beta primer mix. A unique molecular identifier was introduced onto each TCR beta cDNA molecule by a template-switch 5' adaptor carrying 12 random nucleotides. Each sample yielded at least 2.5 million CDR3-containing paired-end reads. All of the RNA was converted into first-strand cDNA using the Mint cDNA synthesis kit, with a TRBC-specific oligonucleotide serving as the primer. Following uracil-DNA glycosylase treatment, a first 18-cycle PCR with universal primers M1SS and BC2_uni_R was performed on all cDNA. Per the source publication's procedure: For normalization, 1 million high-quality reads were randomly selected from each sample, with every read carrying a distinct molecular identifier. Instead of being binned into consensus sequences, reads with shared molecular identifiers were discarded. MiTCR, set to a Q25 quality threshold and the strictest error-elimination algorithm, was used for CDR3 identification, clonotype clustering and error correction. A nonparametric unseen species model using Euler transformation provided a lower-bound estimate of total TCR beta diversity. The raw public reads went through TCRdb reprocessing: fastp at Q25, MiXCR clone calling, in-frame beta chains kept. Identical CDR3 protein sequences are pooled into one entry, listed with their most common genes and DNA. These V and J calls rely on TCRdb rather than the paper's analysis. Recorded for this sample are approximately 940,000 distinct CDR3 sequences; approximately 49% of them occurred a single time. Around 15% of the sample is taken by the ten largest.

CDR1 MNHNS and CDR2 SASEGT are derived from the germline V gene. The CDR3 has 18 amino acids, counting the end cysteine and phenylalanine. CDR3 DNA only is kept here, 54 bases in frame from base 1. What the research found in general, with its limitations: As age increased, observed TCR beta diversity per million T cells dropped in a roughly linear way, and a significant reduction was already evident by age about 40. Conclusive comparison of naive and antigen-experienced compartments was prevented by the profiling of bulk unsorted PBMCs. Total diversity estimates from one million sequenced T cells were considered lower bounds and underestimates. A strong correlation was found between observed TCR beta diversity and the percentage of naive T cells measured by flow cytometry. Compared with the aged group, more naive CD4+ T cells, fewer expanded clones and increased TCR diversity were shown by the long-lived group, suggesting age selection. Donor CMV infection status was unknown, potentially confounding age-related changes in expanded clonotypes.

Recombination connected TRBV6-1 to TRBJ2-7, with TRBD2 identical over 12 junction bases. Near its end, the DNA agrees better with TRBJ2-4, so the J call may be wrong. Sequencing was done on a sample of blood. This receptor was identified in a man aged 30-40 years in good health. The DNA is TGTGCCAGCAGCCCCTCCGCCCTAGCGGGAGGGCCTAAGGACATTCAGTACTTC. Its coded protein is CASSPSALAGGPKDIQYF.